This record covers a single T cell receptor beta chain. Its target is not known. This entry belongs to a study of response to subunit inactivated influenza vaccine. Points from the study as a whole: Authors proposed each seasonal influenza vaccination draws in few new T cells.

TCRdb processed the RT-PCR reads anew with MiXCR; each CDR3 protein has one entry. The sample holds 250,000 to 350,000 distinct CDR3 sequences, around 22% seen once. CDR3 length: 16 amino acids. CDR1 is LGHDT, CDR2 YNNKEL, per germline (reference sequence). V dropped 1 base and J dropped 8; count of bases not matched to a gene: 10. The rearrangement joins TRBV3-1 to TRBJ2-1; TRBD2 agrees at 8 bases. Here the sequenced sample was PBMCs from blood, taken approximately 20 months after vaccination. This TCR was recovered from a man aged 45 to 75 who received an inactivated influenza vaccine. The CDR3 nucleotides read TGTGCCAGCAGCCAAGTAGGGACTAGGGGGTCTCATGAGCAGTTCTTC. Translation: CASSQVGTRGSHEQFF.